The 15 T cell receptor beta chains reported below all come from one sample, sequenced in a study of blood T cell repertoires in COVID-19. Repertoires were generated with immunoSEQ multiplex PCR, while TCRdb's copy carries only in-frame clones and drops some. Among approximately 160,000 clones, approximately 80% were seen once, and the ten largest hold roughly 7.3%. Material: PBMCs or T cells enriched from blood (not recorded which). All receptors derive from a woman between 50 and 59 years old who had recovered from COVID-19.

The V gene is TRBV18, the J gene TRBJ1-2, with 7 bases lining up with TRBD1. V gave up 4 bases and J gave up 1 base; unmatched junction bases: 3. The V gene's germline CDR1 is KGHSH and CDR2 LQKENI. The CDR3 consists of 14 residues. CDR3 region: CASSLGQVNYGYTF. In DNA, the CDR3 is TGTGCCAGCTCACTAGGACAGGTTAACTATGGCTACACCTTC.

The rearrangement joins TRBV28 to TRBJ1-4; 10 bases line up with TRBD1. Germline values: CDR1 MDHEN, CDR2 SYDVKM. After removal of 2 bases from V and 2 bases from J, the junction contained 11 bases not matched to a gene. The CDR3 contains 19 residues. In nucleotides, the CDR3 is TGTGCCAGCAGTTTACTTCCGGGACAGGGGCCTCAGACTAATGAAAAACTGTTTTTT. As protein: CASSLLPGQGPQTNEKLFF.

V and J are TRBV4-2 and TRBJ1-1; TRBD1 aligns across 7 bases. This CDR3 comprises 15 residues. Germline V gene sequence: CDR1 LGHNA, CDR2 YNFKEQ. J lost 5 bases, V lost 1 base, and 7 bases had no gene match. This chain's CDR3 is CASSQVGQAETEAFF. The CDR3 nucleotides are TGTGCCAGCAGCCAAGTAGGACAGGCGGAAACTGAAGCTTTCTTT.

The rearrangement uses TRBV11-3 and TRBJ2-3; 8 bases fit TRBD2. Germline trimming cut 5 bases from V and 6 bases from J; bases unmatched to any gene: 7. The CDR3 covers 14 residues. CDR1 SGHNT and CDR2 YENEEA come from the germline V gene. The CDR3 reads CASSKREQGDTQYF. CDR3 DNA sequence: TGTGCCAGCAGCAAGCGGGAGCAGGGGGATACGCAGTATTTT.

This clone was detected a few times. The V call is TRBV13, the J call TRBJ1-2; possible D gene TRBD1, 6 bases. Germline CDR1 reads PRHDT; CDR2 reads FYEKMQ (reference sequence). This CDR3 has 13 residues. Between the trimmed V and J ends, which lost 10 bases and 4 bases, there was a span of 16 bases. CDR3 sequence: CATPSSRGYGYTF. DNA for the CDR3: TGTGCCACCCCTTCTTCCAGGGGCTATGGCTACACCTTC.

This clone has just one count. This rearrangement joins TRBV28 to TRBJ2-7; 11 positions match TRBD2. After removal of 6 bases from V and 1 base from J, the junction contained 11 bases not matched to a gene. Per the germline V gene, CDR1 is MDHEN and CDR2 is SYDVKM. The CDR3 extends over 17 amino acids. The CDR3 sequence is CASSRPLTSGSSYEQYF. The CDR3 nucleotides read TGTGCCAGCAGCCGCCCCCTTACTAGCGGGAGTTCCTACGAGCAGTACTTC.

This chain joins TRBV9 and TRBJ2-2; D remains unclear. The ends were cut back, 1 base at V and 6 bases at J, with 10 bases in the middle. In germline, CDR1 is SGDLS, CDR2 YYNGEE. The CDR3 consists of 14 residues. CDR3 amino acids: CASSVILSSGELFF. CDR3 nucleotides: TGTGCCAGCAGCGTAATTTTATCCTCCGGGGAGCTGTTTTTT.

This sequence joins TRBV7-9 and TRBJ2-3, with TRBD1 matching 7 bases. The CDR3 runs to 13 residues. The germline V gene has CDR1 SEHNR and CDR2 FQNEAQ (reference sequence). Germline trimming cut 5 bases from V and 5 bases from J; bases unmatched to any gene: 4. The CDR3 region is CASSTQGIDTQYF. CDR3 bases: TGTGCCAGCAGCACACAGGGGATAGATACGCAGTATTTT.

This clone has just a few counts. V is TRBV28 and J is TRBJ2-7; 7 bases align to TRBD1. Germline V gene data show CDR1 as MDHEN and CDR2 as SYDVKM. V lost 5 bases and J lost 7; bases outside the gene matches: 14. The length of the CDR3 is 15 residues. Here the CDR3 reads CASSPGDSPEGEQYF. The DNA for the CDR3 is TGTGCCAGCAGTCCCGGGGACAGCCCCGAAGGGGAGCAGTACTTC.

The genes are TRBV7-6 and TRBJ2-1, with TRBD2 matching over 7 bases. Germline lookup yields CDR1 SGHVS and CDR2 FNYEAQ. The CDR3 runs 15 residues. Unmatched junction bases numbered 7, after V lost 1 base and J lost 7 bases. The chain's CDR3 is CASSLGGSVRNEQFF. DNA for the CDR3: TGTGCCAGCAGCTTAGGCGGGAGCGTGCGAAATGAGCAGTTCTTC. The full variable domain, its missing parts supplied by reference TRBV7-6 and TRBJ2-1, is GAGVSQSPRYKVTKRGQDVALRCDPISGHVSLYWYRQALGQGPEFLTYFNYEAQQDKSGLPNDRFSAERPEGSISTLTIQRTEQRDSAMYRCASSLGGSVRNEQFFGPGTRLTVL.

The genes are TRBV18 and TRBJ2-1; TRBD2 is a possible D gene (6 bases). The CDR3 runs to 16 residues. Trimming took 5 bases from V and 3 from J, leaving 17 bases between them. Germline V gives CDR1 KGHSH, CDR2 LQKENI. The CDR3 reads CASSFIGGNGYNEQFF. The CDR3 DNA reads as TGTGCCAGCTCATTTATCGGGGGAAACGGCTACAATGAGCAGTTCTTC.

V is TRBV6-5 and J is TRBJ1-1; D call uncertain. Between the trimmed V and J ends, which lost 7 bases and 3 bases, there was a span of 9 bases. The germline CDR1 and CDR2 sequences are MNHEY and SVGAGI. The CDR3 runs 12 residues. This CDR3 is CASKDGDTEAFF. In DNA form, the CDR3 reads TGTGCCAGCAAGGACGGGGACACTGAAGCTTTCTTT.

CDR3 sequence (DNA): TGTGCCAGCAGTCCCCTGGGGGGACTGGGCAAACTGTACACCTTC. Translating gives CASSPLGGLGKLYTF. The J gene is TRBJ1-2, the V gene TRBV28; D is perhaps TRBD1 (5 bases). The ends were cut back, 5 bases at V and 11 bases at J, with 24 bases in the middle. This CDR3 spans 15 amino acids. The germline V gene encodes CDR1 MDHEN and CDR2 SYDVKM.

This clone was detected only once. The chain has TRBV10-1 and TRBJ2-1; D call uncertain. CDR3 length equals 16 residues. Deletions cut 3 bases from V and 0 bases from J, with 12 bases between. CDR1 is WNHNN and CDR2 is SYGVQD in the germline V gene (reference sequence). CDR3 sequence (DNA): TGCGCCAGCAGTGAATTAAACTCGAGCTCCTACAATGAGCAGTTCTTC. This gives the protein CASSELNSSSYNEQFF.

The chain links TRBV3-1 (or the pseudogene TRBV3-2) to TRBJ1-3, with D hard to call. V was cut by 0 bases and J by 3 bases, with 9 bases left in between. Germline V gene lookup returns CDR1 LGHDT and CDR2 YNNKEL (reference sequence). The CDR3 loop spans 15 amino acids. CDR3 DNA sequence: TGTGCCAGCAGCCAAGATGTGGCATTTGGAAACACCATATATTTT. This sequence encodes CASSQDVAFGNTIYF.